This TCR beta chain was identified during a study of blood T cell repertoires in COVID-19. About the research overall: Acute-phase and convalescent COVID-19 samples originated in the United States, Italy and Spain. From T cells, B-cell-depleted T cells, or PBMCs came the material, which was cDNA or gDNA.

A single count supports this clone. Germline V gene lookup returns CDR1 MDHEN and CDR2 SYDVKM. V was clipped by 5 bases and J by 1 base; unmatched bases: 4. This CDR3 has 14 residues. Study processing details: Amplification with reference gene primers provided the estimates of nucleated cell counts. Here immunoSEQ multiplex PCR was the method, and the copy in TCRdb shows in-frame clones only, minus some. That table furnishes V, J and clone size, whereas the DNA furnished D and trimming. Of about 160,000 clones listed, approximately 80% are singletons. The sample comprised peripheral blood. The chain links TRBV28 to TRBJ1-1; 7 bases are a match to TRBD1. This clonotype was obtained from an older woman with acute or convalescent COVID-19. Here the CDR3 reads CASSVRQGNTEAFF. CDR3 nucleotides: TGTGCCAGCAGTGTACGACAGGGGAACACTGAAGCTTTCTTT.